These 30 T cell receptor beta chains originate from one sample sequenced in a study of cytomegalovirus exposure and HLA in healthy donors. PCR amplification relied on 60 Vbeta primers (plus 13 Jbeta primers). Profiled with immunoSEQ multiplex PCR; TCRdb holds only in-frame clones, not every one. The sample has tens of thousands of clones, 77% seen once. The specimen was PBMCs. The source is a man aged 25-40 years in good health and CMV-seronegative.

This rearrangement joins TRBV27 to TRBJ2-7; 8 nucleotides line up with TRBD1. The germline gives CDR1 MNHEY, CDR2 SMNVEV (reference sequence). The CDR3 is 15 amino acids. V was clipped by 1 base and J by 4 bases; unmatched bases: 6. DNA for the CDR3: TGTGCCAGCAGTTTATTAACAGGGGGTGGTTACGAGCAGTACTTC. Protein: CASSLLTGGGYEQYF.

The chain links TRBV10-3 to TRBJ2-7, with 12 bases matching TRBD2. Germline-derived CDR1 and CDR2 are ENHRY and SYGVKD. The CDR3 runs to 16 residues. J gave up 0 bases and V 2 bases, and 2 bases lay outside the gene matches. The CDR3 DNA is TGTGCCATCAGTGAGAGGACTAGCGGGGACTCCTACGAGCAGTACTTC. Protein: CAISERTSGDSYEQYF.

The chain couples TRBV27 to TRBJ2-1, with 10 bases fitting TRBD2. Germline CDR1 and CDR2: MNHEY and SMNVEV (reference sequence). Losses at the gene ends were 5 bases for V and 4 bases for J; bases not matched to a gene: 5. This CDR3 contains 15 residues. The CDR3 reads CASSLGTSAYNEQFF. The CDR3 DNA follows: TGTGCCAGCAGTCTAGGGACTAGCGCTTACAATGAGCAGTTCTTC.

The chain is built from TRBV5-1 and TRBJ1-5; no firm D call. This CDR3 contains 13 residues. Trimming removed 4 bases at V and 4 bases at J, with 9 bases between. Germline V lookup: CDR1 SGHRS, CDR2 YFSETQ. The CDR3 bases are TGCGCCAGCAGCCCGCGGAAGAATCAGCCCCAGCATTTT. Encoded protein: CASSPRKNQPQHF.

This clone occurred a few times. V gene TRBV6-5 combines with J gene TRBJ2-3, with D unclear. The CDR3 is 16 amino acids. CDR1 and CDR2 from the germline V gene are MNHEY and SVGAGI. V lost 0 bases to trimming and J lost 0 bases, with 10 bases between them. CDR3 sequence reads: CASSYSYSRSTDTQYF. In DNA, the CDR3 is TGTGCCAGCAGTTACTCTTATAGTCGGAGCACAGATACGCAGTATTTT.

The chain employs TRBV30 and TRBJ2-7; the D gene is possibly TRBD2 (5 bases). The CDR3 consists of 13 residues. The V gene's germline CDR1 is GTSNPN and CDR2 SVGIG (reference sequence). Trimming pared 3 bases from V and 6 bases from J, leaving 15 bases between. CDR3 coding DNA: TGTGCCTGGAGCAACGGGAAACCCTTCGAGCAGTACTTC. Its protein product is CAWSNGKPFEQYF.

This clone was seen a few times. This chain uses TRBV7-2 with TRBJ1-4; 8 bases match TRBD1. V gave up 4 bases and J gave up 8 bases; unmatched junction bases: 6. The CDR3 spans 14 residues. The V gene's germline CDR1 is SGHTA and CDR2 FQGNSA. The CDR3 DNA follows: TGTGCCAGCAGCTATACAGGGGGAAGGGAAAAACTGTTTTTT. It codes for CASSYTGGREKLFF.

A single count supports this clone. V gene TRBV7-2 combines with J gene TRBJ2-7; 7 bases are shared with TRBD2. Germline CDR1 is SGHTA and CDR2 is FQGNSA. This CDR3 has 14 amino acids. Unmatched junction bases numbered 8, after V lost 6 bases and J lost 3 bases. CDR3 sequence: CASRGWGGSYEQYF. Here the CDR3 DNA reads TGTGCCAGCAGAGGGTGGGGCGGGAGCTACGAGCAGTACTTC.

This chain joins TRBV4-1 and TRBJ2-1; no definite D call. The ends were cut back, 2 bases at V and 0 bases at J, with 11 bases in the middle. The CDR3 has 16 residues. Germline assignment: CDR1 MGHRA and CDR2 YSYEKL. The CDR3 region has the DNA TGCGCCAGCAGCCAACTTATACTTACCTCCTACAATGAGCAGTTCTTC. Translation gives CASSQLILTSYNEQFF.

The CDR3 sequence: CASSLQGGSEKLFF. CDR3 bases: TGTGCCAGCAGCCTACAGGGGGGAAGCGAAAAACTGTTTTTT. The chain uses TRBV7-2 and TRBJ1-4; TRBD1 matches at 8 bases. Germline values: CDR1 SGHTA, CDR2 FQGNSA. The CDR3 is made up of 14 amino acids. J gave up 8 bases and V 5 bases, and 7 bases lay outside the gene matches.

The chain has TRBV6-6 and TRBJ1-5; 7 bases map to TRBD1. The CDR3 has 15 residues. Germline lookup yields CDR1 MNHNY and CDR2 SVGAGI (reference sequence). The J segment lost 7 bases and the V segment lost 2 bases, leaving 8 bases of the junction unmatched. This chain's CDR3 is CASSYGDRAGQPQHF. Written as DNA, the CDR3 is TGTGCCAGCAGTTACGGAGACAGGGCTGGCCAGCCCCAGCATTTT.

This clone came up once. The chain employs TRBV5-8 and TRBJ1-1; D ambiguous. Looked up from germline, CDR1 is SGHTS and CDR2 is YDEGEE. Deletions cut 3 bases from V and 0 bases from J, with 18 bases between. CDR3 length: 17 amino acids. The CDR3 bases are TGTGCCAGCAGCTGCTGCCTGGGTGCCCAGGTGAACACTGAAGCTTTCTTT. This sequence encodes CASSCCLGAQVNTEAFF.

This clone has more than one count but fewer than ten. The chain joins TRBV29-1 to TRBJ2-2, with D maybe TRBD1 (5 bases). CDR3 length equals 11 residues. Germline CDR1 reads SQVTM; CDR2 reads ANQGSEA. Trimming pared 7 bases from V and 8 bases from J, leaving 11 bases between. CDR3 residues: CSAQGRGELFF. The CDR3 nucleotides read TGCAGCGCCCAGGGAAGGGGGGAGCTGTTTTTT.

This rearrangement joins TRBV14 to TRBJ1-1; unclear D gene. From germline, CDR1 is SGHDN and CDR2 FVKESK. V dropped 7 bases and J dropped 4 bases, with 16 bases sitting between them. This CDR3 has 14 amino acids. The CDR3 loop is CASNPSGFGTEAFF. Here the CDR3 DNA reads TGTGCCAGCAACCCTTCGGGTTTCGGCACTGAAGCTTTCTTT.

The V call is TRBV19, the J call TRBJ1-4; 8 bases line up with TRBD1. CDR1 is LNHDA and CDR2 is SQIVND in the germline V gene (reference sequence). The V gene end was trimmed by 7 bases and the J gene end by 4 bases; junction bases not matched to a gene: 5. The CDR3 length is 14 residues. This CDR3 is CASKKTGDNEKLFF. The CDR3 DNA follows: TGTGCCAGTAAAAAGACAGGGGATAATGAAAAACTGTTTTTT.

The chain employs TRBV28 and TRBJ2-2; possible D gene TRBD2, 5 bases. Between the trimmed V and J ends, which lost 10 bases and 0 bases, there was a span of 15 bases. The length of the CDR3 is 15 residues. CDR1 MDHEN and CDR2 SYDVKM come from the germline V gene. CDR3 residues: CATTWETSNTGELFF. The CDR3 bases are TGTGCCACCACCTGGGAGACTTCGAACACCGGGGAGCTGTTTTTT.

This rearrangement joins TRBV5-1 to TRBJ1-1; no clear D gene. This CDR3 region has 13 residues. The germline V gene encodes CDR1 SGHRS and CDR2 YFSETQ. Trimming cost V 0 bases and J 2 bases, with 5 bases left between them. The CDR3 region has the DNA TGCGCCAGCAGCTTGGACAGAAACACTGAAGCTTTCTTT. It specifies CASSLDRNTEAFF.

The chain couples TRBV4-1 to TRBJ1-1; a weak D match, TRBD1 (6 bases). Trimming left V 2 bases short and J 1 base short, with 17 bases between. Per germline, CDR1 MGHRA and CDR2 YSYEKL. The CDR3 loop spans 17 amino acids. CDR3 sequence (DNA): TGCGCCAGCAGCCAACCCCCCGGGGACATCGGGAACACTGAAGCTTTCTTT. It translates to CASSQPPGDIGNTEAFF.

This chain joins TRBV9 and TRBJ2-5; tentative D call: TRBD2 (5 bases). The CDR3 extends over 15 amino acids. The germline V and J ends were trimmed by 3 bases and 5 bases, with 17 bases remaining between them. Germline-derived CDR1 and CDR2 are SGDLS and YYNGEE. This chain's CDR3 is CASSAGAGFIETQYF. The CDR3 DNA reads TGTGCCAGCAGCGCGGGTGCGGGCTTCATTGAGACCCAGTACTTC.

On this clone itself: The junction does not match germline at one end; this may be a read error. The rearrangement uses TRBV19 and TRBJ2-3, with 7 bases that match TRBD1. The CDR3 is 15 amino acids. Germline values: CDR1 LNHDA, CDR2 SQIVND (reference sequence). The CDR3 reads CASSIDRVTTDTQYF. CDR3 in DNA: TGTGCCAGTAGCATAGACAGGGTCACCACAGATACGCAGTATTTT.

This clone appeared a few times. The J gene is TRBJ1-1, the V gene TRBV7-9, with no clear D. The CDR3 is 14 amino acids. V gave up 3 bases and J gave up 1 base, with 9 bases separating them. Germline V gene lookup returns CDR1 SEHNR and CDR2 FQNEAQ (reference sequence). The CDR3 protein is CASSLGSKNTEAFF. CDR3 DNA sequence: TGTGCCAGCAGCTTGGGCAGCAAGAACACTGAAGCTTTCTTT.

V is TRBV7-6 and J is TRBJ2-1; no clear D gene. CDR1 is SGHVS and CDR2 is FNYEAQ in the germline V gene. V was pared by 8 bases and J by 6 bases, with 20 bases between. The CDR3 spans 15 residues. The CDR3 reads CASSIAAAQSNEQFF. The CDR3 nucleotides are TGTGCCAGCTCCATCGCGGCGGCCCAGTCCAATGAGCAGTTCTTC.

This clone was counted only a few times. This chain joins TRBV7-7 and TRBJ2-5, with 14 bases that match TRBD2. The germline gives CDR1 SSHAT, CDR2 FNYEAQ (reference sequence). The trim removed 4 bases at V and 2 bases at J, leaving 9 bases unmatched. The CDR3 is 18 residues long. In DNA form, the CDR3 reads TGTGCCAGCAGCTACCGACTAGCGGGGGGGGAAAAGCAAGAGACCCAGTACTTC. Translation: CASSYRLAGGEKQETQYF.

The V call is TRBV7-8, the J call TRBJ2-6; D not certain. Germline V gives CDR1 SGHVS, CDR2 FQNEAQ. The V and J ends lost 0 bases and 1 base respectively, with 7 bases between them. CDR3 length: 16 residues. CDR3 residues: CASSLAGFSGANVLTF. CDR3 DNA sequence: TGTGCCAGCAGCTTAGCTGGCTTTTCTGGGGCCAACGTCCTGACTTTC.

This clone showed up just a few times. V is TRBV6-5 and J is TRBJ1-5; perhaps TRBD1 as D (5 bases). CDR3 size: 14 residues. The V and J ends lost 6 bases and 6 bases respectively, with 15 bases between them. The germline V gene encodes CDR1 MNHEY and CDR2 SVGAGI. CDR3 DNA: TGTGCCAGCAGCATACAAGGGGTAGGTCAGCCCCAGCATTTT. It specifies CASSIQGVGQPQHF.

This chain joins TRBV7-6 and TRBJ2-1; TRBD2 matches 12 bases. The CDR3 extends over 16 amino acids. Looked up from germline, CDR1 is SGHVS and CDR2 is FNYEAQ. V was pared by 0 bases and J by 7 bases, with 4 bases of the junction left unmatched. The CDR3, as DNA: TGTGCCAGCAGCTTAGCTTGGACTAGCGGGGTGAATGAGCAGTTCTTC. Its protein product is CASSLAWTSGVNEQFF.

The CDR3 loop is CASRPGQGHYEQYF. The CDR3 DNA follows: TGTGCCAGCAGACCGGGACAGGGACATTACGAGCAGTACTTC. The V call is TRBV2, the J call TRBJ2-7; the match to TRBD1 covers 9 bases. Trimming at V came to 6 bases and at J to 4 bases, leaving 7 bases not matched to a gene. The CDR3 is 14 residues long. Germline lookup yields CDR1 SNHLY and CDR2 FYNNEI.

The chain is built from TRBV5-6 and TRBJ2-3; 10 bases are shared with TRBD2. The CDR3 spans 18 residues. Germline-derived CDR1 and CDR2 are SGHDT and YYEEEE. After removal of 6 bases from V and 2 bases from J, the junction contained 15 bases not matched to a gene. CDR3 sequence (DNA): TGTGCCAGCACCTACTCCCCCTCAGCGGGGGGGAACACAGATACGCAGTATTTT. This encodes CASTYSPSAGGNTDTQYF.

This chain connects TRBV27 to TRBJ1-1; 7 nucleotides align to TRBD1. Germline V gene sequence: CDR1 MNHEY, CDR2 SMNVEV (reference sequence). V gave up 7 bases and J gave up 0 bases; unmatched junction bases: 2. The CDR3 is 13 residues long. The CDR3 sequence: CASKGQLNTEAFF. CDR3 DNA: TGTGCCAGCAAGGGACAGCTGAACACTGAAGCTTTCTTT.

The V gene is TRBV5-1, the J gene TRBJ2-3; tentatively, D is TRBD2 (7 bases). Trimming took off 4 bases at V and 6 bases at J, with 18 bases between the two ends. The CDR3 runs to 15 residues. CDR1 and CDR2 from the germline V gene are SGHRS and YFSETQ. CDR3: CASSNSGGPTDTQYF. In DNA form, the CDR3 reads TGCGCCAGCAGCAATTCCGGGGGGCCGACTGATACGCAGTATTTT.